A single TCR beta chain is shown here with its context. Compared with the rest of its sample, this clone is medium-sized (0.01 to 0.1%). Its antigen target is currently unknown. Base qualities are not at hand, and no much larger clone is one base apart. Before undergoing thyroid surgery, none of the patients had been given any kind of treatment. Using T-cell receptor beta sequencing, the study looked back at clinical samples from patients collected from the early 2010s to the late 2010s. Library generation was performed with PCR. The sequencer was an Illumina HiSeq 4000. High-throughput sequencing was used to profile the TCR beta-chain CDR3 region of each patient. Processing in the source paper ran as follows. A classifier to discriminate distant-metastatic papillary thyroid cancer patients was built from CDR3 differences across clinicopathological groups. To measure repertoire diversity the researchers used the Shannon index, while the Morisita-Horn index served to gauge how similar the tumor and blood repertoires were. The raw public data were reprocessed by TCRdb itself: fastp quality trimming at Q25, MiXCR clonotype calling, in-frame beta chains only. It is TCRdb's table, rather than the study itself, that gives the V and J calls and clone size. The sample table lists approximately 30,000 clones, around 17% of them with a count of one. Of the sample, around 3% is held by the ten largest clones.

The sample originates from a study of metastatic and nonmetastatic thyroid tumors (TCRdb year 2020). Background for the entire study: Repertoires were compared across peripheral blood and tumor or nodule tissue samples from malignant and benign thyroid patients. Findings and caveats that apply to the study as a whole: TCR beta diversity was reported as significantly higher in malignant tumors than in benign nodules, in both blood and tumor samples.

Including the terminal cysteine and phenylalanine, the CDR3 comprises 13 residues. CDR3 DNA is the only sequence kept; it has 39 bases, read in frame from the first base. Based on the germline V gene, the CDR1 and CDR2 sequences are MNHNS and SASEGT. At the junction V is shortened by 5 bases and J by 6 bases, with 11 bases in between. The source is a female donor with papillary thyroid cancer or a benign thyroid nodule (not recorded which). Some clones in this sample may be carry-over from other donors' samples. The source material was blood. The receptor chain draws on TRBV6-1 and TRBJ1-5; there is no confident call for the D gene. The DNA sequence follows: TGTGCCAGCAGTTCCGGTGAGGGTCAGCCCCAGCATTTT. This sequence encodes CASSSGEGQPQHF.